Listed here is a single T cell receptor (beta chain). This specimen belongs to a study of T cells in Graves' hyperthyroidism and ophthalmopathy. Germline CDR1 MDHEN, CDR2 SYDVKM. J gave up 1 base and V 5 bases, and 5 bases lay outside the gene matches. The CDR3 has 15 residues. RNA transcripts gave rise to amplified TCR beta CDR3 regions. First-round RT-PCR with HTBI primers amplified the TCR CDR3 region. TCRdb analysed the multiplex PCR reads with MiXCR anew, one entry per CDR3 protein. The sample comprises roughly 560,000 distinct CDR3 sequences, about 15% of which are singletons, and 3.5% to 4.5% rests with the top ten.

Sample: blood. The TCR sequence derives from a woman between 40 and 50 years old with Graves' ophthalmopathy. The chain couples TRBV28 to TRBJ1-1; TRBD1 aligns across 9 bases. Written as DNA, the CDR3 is TGTGCCAGCAGTCCAACAGGGGGCAGGAACACTGAAGCTTTCTTT. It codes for CASSPTGGRNTEAFF.